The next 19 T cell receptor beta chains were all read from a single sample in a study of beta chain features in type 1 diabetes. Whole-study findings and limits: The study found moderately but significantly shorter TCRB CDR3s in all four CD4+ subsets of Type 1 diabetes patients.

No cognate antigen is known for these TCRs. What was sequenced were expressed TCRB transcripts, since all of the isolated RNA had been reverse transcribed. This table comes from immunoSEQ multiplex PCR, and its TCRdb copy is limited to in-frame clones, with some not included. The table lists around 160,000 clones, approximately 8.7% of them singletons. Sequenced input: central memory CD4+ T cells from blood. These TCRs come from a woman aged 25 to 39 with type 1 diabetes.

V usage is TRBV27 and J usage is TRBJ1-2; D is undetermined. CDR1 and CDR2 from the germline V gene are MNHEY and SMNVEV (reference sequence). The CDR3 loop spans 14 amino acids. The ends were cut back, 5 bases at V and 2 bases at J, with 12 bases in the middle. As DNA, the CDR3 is TGTGCCAGCAGTCCTGACATCCCAAACTATGGCTACACCTTC. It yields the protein CASSPDIPNYGYTF.

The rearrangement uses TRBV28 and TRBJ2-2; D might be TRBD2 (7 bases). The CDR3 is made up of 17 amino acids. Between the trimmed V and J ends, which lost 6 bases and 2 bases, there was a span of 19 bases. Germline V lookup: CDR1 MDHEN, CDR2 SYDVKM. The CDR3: CASSPGGGRRNTGELFF. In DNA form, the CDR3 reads TGTGCCAGCAGCCCGGGGGGCGGGAGAAGAAACACCGGGGAGCTGTTTTTT.

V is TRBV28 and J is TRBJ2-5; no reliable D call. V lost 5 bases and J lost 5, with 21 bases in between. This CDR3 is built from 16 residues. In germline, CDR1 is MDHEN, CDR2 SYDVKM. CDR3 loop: CASSPRPTIVGETQYF. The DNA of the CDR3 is TGTGCCAGCAGTCCCCGGCCCACTATCGTAGGTGAGACCCAGTACTTC. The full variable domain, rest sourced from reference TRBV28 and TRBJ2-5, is DVKVTQSSRYLVKRTGEKVFLECVQDMDHENMFWYRQDPGLGLRLIYFSYDVKMKEKGDIPEGYSVSREKKERFSLILESASTNQTSMYLCASSPRPTIVGETQYFGPGTRLLVL.

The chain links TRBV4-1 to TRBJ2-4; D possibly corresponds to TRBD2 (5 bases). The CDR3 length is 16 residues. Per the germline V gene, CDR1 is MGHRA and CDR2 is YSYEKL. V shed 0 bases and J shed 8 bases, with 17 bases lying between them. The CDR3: CASSQDLSISGYIQYF. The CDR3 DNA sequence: TGCGCCAGCAGCCAAGATTTGAGTATCTCGGGGTACATTCAGTACTTC.

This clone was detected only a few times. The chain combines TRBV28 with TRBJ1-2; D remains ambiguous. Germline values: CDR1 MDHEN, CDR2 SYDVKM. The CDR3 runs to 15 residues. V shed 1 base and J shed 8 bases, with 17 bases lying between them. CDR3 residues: CASSLSTRPGRGYTF. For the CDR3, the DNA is TGTGCCAGCAGTTTATCGACTCGACCTGGTCGGGGCTACACCTTC.

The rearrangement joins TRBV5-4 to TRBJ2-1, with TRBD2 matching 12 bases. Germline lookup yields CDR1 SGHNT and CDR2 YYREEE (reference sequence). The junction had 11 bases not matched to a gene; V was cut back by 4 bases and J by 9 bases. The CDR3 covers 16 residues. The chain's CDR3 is CASSAAGTSGQVEQFF. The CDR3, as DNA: TGTGCCAGCAGCGCAGCCGGGACTAGCGGGCAAGTTGAGCAGTTCTTC.

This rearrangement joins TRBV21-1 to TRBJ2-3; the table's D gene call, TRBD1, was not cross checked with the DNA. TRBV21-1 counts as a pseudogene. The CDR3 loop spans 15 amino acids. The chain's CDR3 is CASSKAGRGLDTQYF. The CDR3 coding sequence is TGTGCCAGCAGCAAAGCGGGAAGGGGGCTAGATACGCAGTATTTT.

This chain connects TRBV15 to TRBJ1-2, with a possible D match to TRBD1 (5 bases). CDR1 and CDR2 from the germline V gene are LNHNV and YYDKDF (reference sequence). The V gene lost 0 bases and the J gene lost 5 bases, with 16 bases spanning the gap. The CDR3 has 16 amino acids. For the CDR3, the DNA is TGTGCCACCAGCAGAGAGAGCGCCTGGGGCGGATATGGCTACACCTTC. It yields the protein CATSRESAWGGYGYTF.

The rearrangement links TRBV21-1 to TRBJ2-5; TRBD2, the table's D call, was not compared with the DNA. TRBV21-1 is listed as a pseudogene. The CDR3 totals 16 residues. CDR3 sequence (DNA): TGTGCCAGCAGCAAGGGCAGCGGGAGATGTCGGGAGACCCAGTACTTC. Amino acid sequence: CASSKGSGRCRETQYF.

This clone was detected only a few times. CDR3 nucleotide sequence: TGTGCCAGCAGCCACATACAGGGTCCCTCCTACAATGAGCAGTTCTTC. Its translation: CASSHIQGPSYNEQFF. V gene TRBV11-3 combines with J gene TRBJ2-1; D is perhaps TRBD1 (6 bases). The germline V gene has CDR1 SGHNT and CDR2 YENEEA. The CDR3 has 16 amino acids. The V gene lost 5 bases and the J gene lost 0 bases, with 14 bases spanning the gap. Using reference TRBV11-3 and TRBJ2-1 for the parts outside the CDR3, the full variable domain is EAGVVQSPRYKIIEKKQPVAFWCNPISGHNTLYWYLQNLGQGPELLIRYENEEAVDDSQLPKDRFSAERLKGVDSTLKIQPAELGDSAVYLCASSHIQGPSYNEQFFGPGTRLTVL.

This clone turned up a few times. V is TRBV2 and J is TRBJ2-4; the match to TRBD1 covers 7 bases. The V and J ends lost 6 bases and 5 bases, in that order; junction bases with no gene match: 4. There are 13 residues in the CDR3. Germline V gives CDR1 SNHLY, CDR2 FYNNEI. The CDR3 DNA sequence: TGTGCCAGCAGCCTCGACAGGGAAAACATTCAGTACTTC. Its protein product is CASSLDRENIQYF.

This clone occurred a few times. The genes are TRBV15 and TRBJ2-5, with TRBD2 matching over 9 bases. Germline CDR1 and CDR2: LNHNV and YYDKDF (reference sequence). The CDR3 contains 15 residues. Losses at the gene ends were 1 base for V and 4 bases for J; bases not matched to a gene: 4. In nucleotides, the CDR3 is TGTGCCACCAGCAGAGTAGCGGGAGATGGAGAGACCCAGTACTTC. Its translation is CATSRVAGDGETQYF.

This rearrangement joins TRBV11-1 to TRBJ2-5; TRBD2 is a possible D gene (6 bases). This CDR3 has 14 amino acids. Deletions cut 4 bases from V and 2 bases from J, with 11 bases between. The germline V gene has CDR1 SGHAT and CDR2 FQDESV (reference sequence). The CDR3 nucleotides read TGTGCCAGCAGCTCCGGGACTGGACAAGAGACCCAGTACTTC. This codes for CASSSGTGQETQYF. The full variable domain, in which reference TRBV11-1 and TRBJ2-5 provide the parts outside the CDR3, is EAEVAQSPRYKITEKSQAVAFWCDPISGHATLYWYRQILGQGPELLVQFQDESVVDDSQLPKDRFSAERLKGVDSTLKIQPAELGDSAMYLCASSSGTGQETQYFGPGTRLLVL.

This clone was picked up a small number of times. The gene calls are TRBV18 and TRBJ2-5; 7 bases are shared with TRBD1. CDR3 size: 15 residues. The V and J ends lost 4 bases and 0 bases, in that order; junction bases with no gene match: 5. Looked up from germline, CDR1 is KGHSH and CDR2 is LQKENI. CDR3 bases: TGTGCCAGCTCACGACAACAGGGGTACCAAGAGACCCAGTACTTC. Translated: CASSRQQGYQETQYF.

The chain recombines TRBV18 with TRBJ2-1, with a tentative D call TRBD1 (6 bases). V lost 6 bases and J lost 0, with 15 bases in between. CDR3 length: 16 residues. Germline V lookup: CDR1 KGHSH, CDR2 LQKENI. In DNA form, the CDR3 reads TGTGCCAGCTCGCCCGGACAGATGAGCTCCTACAATGAGCAGTTCTTC. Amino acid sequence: CASSPGQMSSYNEQFF.

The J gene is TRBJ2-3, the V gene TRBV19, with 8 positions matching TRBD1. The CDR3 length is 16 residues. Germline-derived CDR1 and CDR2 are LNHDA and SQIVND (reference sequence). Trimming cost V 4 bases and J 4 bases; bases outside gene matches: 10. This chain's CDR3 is CASSRRTGTVSDTQYF. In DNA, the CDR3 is TGTGCCAGTAGTAGGAGGACAGGGACAGTATCAGATACGCAGTATTTT.

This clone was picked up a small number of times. This chain's CDR3 is CASKPGGPYEQYF. The CDR3 DNA sequence: TGTGCCAGCAAGCCAGGGGGCCCCTACGAGCAGTACTTC. The chain employs TRBV28 and TRBJ2-7; TRBD1 matches at 8 bases. The CDR3 spans 13 residues. J gave up 2 bases and V 7 bases, and 4 bases lay outside the gene matches. In germline, CDR1 is MDHEN, CDR2 SYDVKM.

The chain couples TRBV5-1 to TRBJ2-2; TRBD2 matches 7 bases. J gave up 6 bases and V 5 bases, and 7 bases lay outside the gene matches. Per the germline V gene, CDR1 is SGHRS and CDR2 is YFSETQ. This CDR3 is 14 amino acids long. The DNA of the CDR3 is TGCGCCAGCAGGCGGGAGTTGGAGGCCGGGGAGCTGTTTTTT. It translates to CASRRELEAGELFF. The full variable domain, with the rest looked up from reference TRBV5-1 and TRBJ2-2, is KAGVTQTPRYLIKTRGQQVTLSCSPISGHRSVSWYQQTPGQGLQFLFEYFSETQRNKGNFPGRFSGRQFSNSRSEMNVSTLELGDSALYLCASRRELEAGELFFGEGSRLTVL.

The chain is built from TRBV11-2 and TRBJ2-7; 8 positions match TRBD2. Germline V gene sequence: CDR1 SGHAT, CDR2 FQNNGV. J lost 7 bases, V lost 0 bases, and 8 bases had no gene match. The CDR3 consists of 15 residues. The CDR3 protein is CASSLEWTSPGEQYF. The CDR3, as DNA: TGTGCCAGCAGCTTAGAGTGGACTAGCCCGGGGGAGCAGTACTTC.